A single T cell receptor beta chain is shown here with its context. Its antigen is currently unknown. The sample contains more than one DNA sequence encoding this CDR3. This specimen comes from a study of shared clonotypes between healthy human individuals. Only in-frame clones appear in the TCRdb table, and some are missing; sequencing was by immunoSEQ multiplex PCR. The table has around 1.6 million clones, 95% to 99% seen once. Healthy HIV-negative adults with no recent acute infections or vaccinations were recruited as donors. Both subsets, CD45RA+ naive and CD45RA-negative memory, were split from the CD4+ cells. Study observations and caveats: Compared with clonotypes that all four donors shared, non-shared clonotypes had lower generation probabilities. Blood was the only sampled material, and tissue repertoires likely differ.

CDR3 length: 13 amino acids. The V gene lost 4 bases and the J gene lost 0 bases, with 4 bases spanning the gap. Germline CDR1 and CDR2: SNHLY and FYNNEI. The sequenced material came from naive CD4+ T cells sorted from blood. Subset denoted: CD45RA+ positively selected. The clonotype was recovered from a man aged 25-40 years in good health. V gene TRBV2 combines with J gene TRBJ1-3; D gene unclear. The CDR3 DNA follows: TGTGCCAGCAGTGGGGGCTCTGGAAACACCATATATTTT. Its protein product is CASSGGSGNTIYF.